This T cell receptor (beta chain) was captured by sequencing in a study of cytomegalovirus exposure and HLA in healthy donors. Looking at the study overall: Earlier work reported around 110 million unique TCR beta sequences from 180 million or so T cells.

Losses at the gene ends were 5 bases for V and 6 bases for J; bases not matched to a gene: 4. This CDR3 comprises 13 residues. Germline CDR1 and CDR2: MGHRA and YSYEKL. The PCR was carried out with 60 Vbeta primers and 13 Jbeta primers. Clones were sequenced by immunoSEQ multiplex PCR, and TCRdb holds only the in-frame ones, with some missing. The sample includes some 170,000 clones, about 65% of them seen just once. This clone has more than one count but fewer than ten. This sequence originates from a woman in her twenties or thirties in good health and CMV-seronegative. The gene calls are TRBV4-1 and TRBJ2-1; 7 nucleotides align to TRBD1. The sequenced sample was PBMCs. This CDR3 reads CASSSGTVNEQFF. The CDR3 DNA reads TGCGCCAGCAGCTCCGGGACAGTCAATGAGCAGTTCTTC.